This TCR beta chain was observed in a study of shared clonotypes between healthy human individuals. This CDR3 is 14 amino acids long. Germline V gene lookup returns CDR1 SGHTS and CDR2 YDEGEE. V lost 0 bases and J 5 bases, leaving 10 bases between the germline ends. Findings and limits, study-wide: Generation probabilities of non-shared clonotypes were lower (relative to those shared by all four donors). Clonotype sharing across donors was expected to vary with sequencing depth.

Notes on this clone: The antigen is unknown.

Assay runs were performed at deep level. For every subset, genomic DNA was evenly distributed across several immunoSEQ plates. Repertoires were generated with immunoSEQ multiplex PCR, while TCRdb's copy carries only in-frame clones and drops some. The repertoire holds roughly 1.5 million clones, with around 98% as singletons. Sequenced material: naive CD4+ T cells sorted from blood. Specified subset: CD45RA+ positively selected. This chain connects TRBV5-8 to TRBJ2-3; the D is unclear. This receptor was identified in a man in his thirties or forties in good health. CDR3: CASSLAKQVDTQYF. DNA for the CDR3: TGTGCCAGCAGCTTGGCAAAGCAAGTAGATACGCAGTATTTT.